This TCR beta chain was retrieved from a study of regulatory T cells in long-lasting Graves disease. For TCR beta, libraries came from iRepertoire HTBI primers and Arm-PCR of CDR3 regions. Each CDR3 protein gets one entry after TCRdb re-called the multiplex PCR reads with MiXCR. Counted here are fewer than 350,000 distinct CDR3 sequences, about 20% occurring once; the ten biggest clones make up about 36%. Time point indicated: newly diagnosed GD, antithyroid drugs for less than 3 months. RNA isolated from PBMCs was used to make the TCR library. This clonotype was seen ten or more times. The CDR3 runs to 15 residues. V gave up 5 bases and J gave up 8 bases; unmatched junction bases: 12. From germline, CDR1 is SGHNT and CDR2 YENEEA.

This receptor was taken from a female donor with Graves disease. Material: peripheral blood mononuclear cells (PBMCs), obtained at new diagnosis, from a patient treated with antithyroid drugs. The chain is built from TRBV11-3 and TRBJ2-3; 8 positions match TRBD1. The CDR3 DNA reads TGTGCCAGCAGCGAAAGGGTGGGACAGGTTTTTACGCAGTATTTT. Amino acids: CASSERVGQVFTQYF.